These 8 T cell receptor beta chains share one sample of origin, sequenced in a study of CD8 T cells in Susac syndrome (dated by TCRdb to about 2019). The receptor library was made with the immunoSEQ multiplex PCR assay. RNA was extracted using the RNeasy kit, and about 0.45 to 1 microgram was reverse transcribed with random hexamers. TCRdb reanalyzed the raw reads on its own, using fastp at Q25 for trimming and MiXCR for clone calling, and kept in-frame beta chains. Merged by CDR3 protein, the rows form single entries marked with the most common genes and DNA. The sample yields tens of thousands of distinct CDR3 sequences; about 95% were counted once. Clones ranked in the top ten supply approximately 0.3% of the sample. The material sequenced was CD4+ T cells from PBMCs. The receptors were sampled from a human donor with Susac syndrome.

This chain links TRBV2 with TRBJ2-5, with unresolved D. The CDR3 contains 13 residues. The germline V and J ends were trimmed by 4 bases and 7 bases, with 13 bases remaining between them. From germline, CDR1 is SNHLY and CDR2 FYNNEI. CDR3 amino acids: CASSADGLMTQYF. The DNA of the CDR3 is TGTGCCAGCAGTGCGGACGGTCTGATGACCCAGTACTTC.

The count of this clonotype is one. The chain has TRBV30 and TRBJ2-7, with no clear D. V was shortened by 0 bases and J by 4 bases, with 16 bases between the two germline ends. The CDR3 is 15 amino acids. CDR1 and CDR2 from the germline V gene are GTSNPN and SVGIG (reference sequence). CDR3 bases: TGTGCCTGGAGTGTACAGCAGGTCGGACCTTACGAGCAGTACTTC. As protein: CAWSVQQVGPYEQYF.

The chain carries TRBV20-1 and TRBJ2-2; 14 nucleotides line up with TRBD2. The CDR3 spans 19 residues. Germline values: CDR1 DFQATT, CDR2 SNEGSKA (reference sequence). V shed 3 bases, J shed 0 bases, and the junction held 9 bases outside the gene matches. The DNA for the CDR3 is TGCAGTGCTAGGGATCGACTAGCGGGGGGGAGAGCGAACACCGGGGAGCTGTTTTTT. It encodes CSARDRLAGGRANTGELFF.

V is TRBV28 and J is TRBJ2-7, with a tentative D call TRBD1 (6 bases). V lost 2 bases to trimming and J lost 5 bases, with 10 bases between them. This CDR3 has 13 residues. Germline V gene data show CDR1 as MDHEN and CDR2 as SYDVKM. CDR3 residues: CASSLGQFHEQYF. The CDR3 nucleotides read TGTGCCAGCAGTTTAGGACAGTTCCACGAGCAGTACTTC.

The chain uses TRBV25-1 and TRBJ2-2; TRBD2 matches at 8 bases. Losses at the gene ends were 2 bases for V and 7 bases for J; bases not matched to a gene: 6. The length of the CDR3 is 15 residues. Per the germline V gene, CDR1 is MGHDK and CDR2 is SYGVNS. The CDR3, as DNA: TGTGCCAGCAGTGAAAACGGGGGGGCCAGCGGGGAGCTGTTTTTT. Protein sequence: CASSENGGASGELFF.

V usage is TRBV28 and J usage is TRBJ2-7; D remains unclear. V lost 2 bases, J lost 3 bases, and 11 bases lay in between. CDR1 and CDR2 from the germline V gene are MDHEN and SYDVKM. CDR3 length: 14 residues. This chain's CDR3 is CASSLATTSYEQYF. As DNA, the CDR3 is TGTGCCAGCAGTTTAGCCACTACAAGCTACGAGCAGTACTTC. The entire variable domain, with the rest obtained from reference TRBV28 and TRBJ2-7, is as follows: DVKVTQSSRYLVKRTGEKVFLECVQDMDHENMFWYRQDPGLGLRLIYFSYDVKMKEKGDIPEGYSVSREKKERFSLILESASTNQTSMYLCASSLATTSYEQYFGPGTRLTVT.

V is TRBV30 and J is TRBJ2-7, with D hard to call. The CDR3 length is 11 residues. Trimming pared 2 bases from V and 4 bases from J, leaving 6 bases between. The germline V gene has CDR1 GTSNPN and CDR2 SVGIG (reference sequence). The CDR3 here is CAWSREYEQYF. The CDR3 nucleotides read TGTGCCTGGAGTAGAGAATACGAGCAGTACTTC.

The V call is TRBV6-5, the J call TRBJ1-1; TRBD1 agrees at 7 bases. There are 14 residues in the CDR3. V shed 2 bases, J shed 1 base, and the junction held 1 base outside the gene matches. Germline V lookup: CDR1 MNHEY, CDR2 SVGAGI. CDR3 sequence: CASSYTGENTEAFF. Here the CDR3 DNA reads TGTGCCAGCAGTTACACAGGGGAGAACACTGAAGCTTTCTTT.